The clone carrying this T cell receptor (beta chain) has a handful of counts. PCR amplification relied on 60 Vbeta primers (plus 13 Jbeta primers). The assay was immunoSEQ multiplex PCR, and TCRdb's table has in-frame clones only and misses some. The sample yields 150,000 or so clones, just over 75% seen once. The data originate from a study of cytomegalovirus exposure and HLA in healthy donors. V was cut by 6 bases and J by 6 bases, with 14 bases left in between. Germline V gene sequence: CDR1 SQVTM, CDR2 ANQGSEA. There are 12 residues in the CDR3. The chain carries TRBV29-1 and TRBJ2-5, with D maybe TRBD2 (5 bases). The clonotype comes from a man aged 40-50 years in good health and CMV-seronegative. Source material: PBMCs. The CDR3 nucleotides are TGCAGCGTGTCCCTAGCTGCGCAGACCCAGTACTTC. Its protein is CSVSLAAQTQYF.